This T cell receptor (beta chain) was recovered during a study of blood T cell repertoires in COVID-19. Overall study: Both acute and convalescent COVID-19 samples were obtained from the United States, Italy and Spain.

Germline trimming cut 5 bases from V and 10 bases from J; bases unmatched to any gene: 12. CDR1 LNHDA and CDR2 SQIVND come from the germline V gene (reference sequence). The CDR3 is made up of 14 amino acids. Generated by immunoSEQ multiplex PCR, the TCRdb table keeps only in-frame clones and is missing some. The data show approximately 290,000 clones, roughly 86% seen once. This chain links TRBV19 with TRBJ1-1, with 8 bases fitting TRBD1. Sequencing used peripheral blood. The TCR sequence derives from a woman in her 30s with COVID-19, enrolled during active disease. The CDR3 DNA reads TGTGCCAGTAGTCCCCAGGGGGCGGCTGGTGTAGCTTTCTTT. Its translation is CASSPQGAAGVAFF.